This TCR beta chain emerged from a study of monozygotic twins with inflammatory bowel disease. TCRdb re-called the 5' RACE reads and shows each CDR3 protein once, DNA omitted. The table for this sample gives fewer than 400,000 distinct CDR3 sequences. Germline CDR1 is SGDLS and CDR2 is YYNGEE. This CDR3 comprises 12 residues. The receptor was derived from a human donor with ulcerative colitis or Crohn's disease, or a healthy co-twin of an affected twin (not recorded which). Material: blood. This rearrangement joins TRBV9 to TRBJ2-7; TCRdb returns TRBD1, unconfirmable since there is no DNA. The CDR3 region is CASSIKTGEQYF.